A selection of T cell receptor beta chains follows, all from one sample in a study of blood T cells in healthy people across ages. Via MiXCR, TCRdb re-called the 5' RACE reads, giving one row per CDR3 protein. There are under 2 million distinct CDR3 sequences in the sample; about 31% occur only once, and around 10% lies in the top ten. Sequenced sample: blood. The receptors come from a woman aged 25 to 39 in good health. The CDR3 runs from the conserved cysteine through the conserved F or W. D genes are given only for firm matches. Clone size is shown for a subset of rows, as once, few, many or a class of expanded clone.

d_gene,j_gene,v_gene,abundance,CDR3nt,CDR3aa
TRBD1,TRBJ1-1,TRBV5-1,few,TGCGCCAGCAGCATGGGGGACAGGGGCACTGAAGTTTTCTTT,CASSMGDRGTEVFF
.,TRBJ1-2,TRBV29-1,.,TGCAGCGTTGAAGTACCTCCCAATGGCTACACCTTC,CSVEVPPNGYTF
.,TRBJ1-5,TRBV9,few,TGTGCCAGCAGCGTTCAGGACAATCAGCCCCAGCATTTT,CASSVQDNQPQHF
TRBD2,TRBJ2-3,TRBV6-1,.,TGTGCCAGCAGCCAAGGGGTAGCGGGGGTGGATACGCAGTATTTT,CASSQGVAGVDTQYF
.,TRBJ1-6,TRBV5-5,few,TGTGCCAGCAGCTTGGAAGGAGGAAATAATTCACCCCTCCACTTT,CASSLEGGNNSPLHF
.,TRBJ2-7,TRBV5-6,few,TGTGCCAGCAGGCGTCGGACAGAGCGCTCCTACGAGCAGTACTTC,CASRRRTERSYEQYF
.,TRBJ2-5,TRBV20-1,.,TGCAGTGCCCTGTACCAAGAGACCCAGTACTTC,CSALYQETQYF
TRBD2,TRBJ2-1,TRBV9,few,TGTGCCAGCAACCCTAGCGGGGGGGTCTACAATGAGCAGTTCTTC,CASNPSGGVYNEQFF
.,TRBJ1-1,TRBV5-1,.,TGCGCCAGCAGGTTGGGAACTATGAACACTGAAGCTTTCTTT,CASRLGTMNTEAFF
.,TRBJ2-6,TRBV6-5,few,TGTGCCGGCGCATGGATATCTTTCTCTGGGGCCAACGTCCTGACTTTC,CAGAWISFSGANVLTF
.,TRBJ1-2,TRBV30,.,TGTGCCTGGAGGTTTCCGGGGGGCTCGGGGGGCTACACCTTC,CAWRFPGGSGGYTF
TRBD2,TRBJ2-1,TRBV19,.,TGTGCCAGTAGTCCCTTCCGCGGGAGTAACTATGAGCAGTTCTTC,CASSPFRGSNYEQFF
TRBD2,TRBJ2-1,TRBV27,medium-sized,TGTGCCAGCAGTTTATGGGGTTCCGGGACTAGCGGGAGGGCTCTCAATGAGCAGTTCTTC,CASSLWGSGTSGRALNEQFF
TRBD2,TRBJ2-3,TRBV7-9,.,TGTGCCAGCAGCACCCACGGGGGGTCCAGCACAGATACGCAGTATTTT,CASSTHGGSSTDTQYF
TRBD2,TRBJ2-1,TRBV7-9,.,TGTGCCAGCAGGGGGGGGAGCGGGACGGATGAGCAGTTCTTC,CASRGGSGTDEQFF
.,TRBJ1-2,TRBV20-1,few,TGCAGTGCTAGAGAGTTTTCTGCGGGAAACTATGGCTACACCTTC,CSAREFSAGNYGYTF
.,TRBJ1-1,TRBV11-2,few,TGTGCCAGCAGCTTAGATCGTGACCCAGAAGCTTTCTTT,CASSLDRDPEAFF